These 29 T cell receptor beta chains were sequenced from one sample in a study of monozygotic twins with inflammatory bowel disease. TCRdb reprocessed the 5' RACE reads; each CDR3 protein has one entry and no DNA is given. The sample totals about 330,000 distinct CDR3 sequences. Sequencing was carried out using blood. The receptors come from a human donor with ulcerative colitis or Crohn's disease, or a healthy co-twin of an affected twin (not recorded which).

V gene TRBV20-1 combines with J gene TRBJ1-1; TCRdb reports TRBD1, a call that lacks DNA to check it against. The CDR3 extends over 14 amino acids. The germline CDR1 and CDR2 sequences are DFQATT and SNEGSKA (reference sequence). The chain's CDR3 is CSARVRGVSTEAFF.

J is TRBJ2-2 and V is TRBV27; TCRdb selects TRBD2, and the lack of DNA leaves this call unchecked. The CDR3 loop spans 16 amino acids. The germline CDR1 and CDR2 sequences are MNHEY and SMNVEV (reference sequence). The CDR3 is CASTPLAGGWTGELFF.

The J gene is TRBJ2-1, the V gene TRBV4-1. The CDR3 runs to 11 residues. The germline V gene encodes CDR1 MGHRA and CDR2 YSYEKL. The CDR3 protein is CASSQLGEQFF.

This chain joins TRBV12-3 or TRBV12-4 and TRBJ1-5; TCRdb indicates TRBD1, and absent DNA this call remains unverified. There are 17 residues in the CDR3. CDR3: CASSLRQGSYSNQPQHF.

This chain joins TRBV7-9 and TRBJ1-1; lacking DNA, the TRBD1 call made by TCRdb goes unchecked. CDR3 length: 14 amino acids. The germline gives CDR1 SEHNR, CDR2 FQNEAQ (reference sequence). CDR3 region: CASSLGTGVTEAFF.

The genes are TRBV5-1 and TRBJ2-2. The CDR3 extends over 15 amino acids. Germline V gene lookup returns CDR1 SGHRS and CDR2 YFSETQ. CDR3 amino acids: CASSYTHANTGELFF.

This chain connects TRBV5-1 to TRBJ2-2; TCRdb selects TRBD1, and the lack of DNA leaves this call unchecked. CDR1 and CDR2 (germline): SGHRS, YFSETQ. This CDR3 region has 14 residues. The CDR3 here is CASMRQGEVGELFF.

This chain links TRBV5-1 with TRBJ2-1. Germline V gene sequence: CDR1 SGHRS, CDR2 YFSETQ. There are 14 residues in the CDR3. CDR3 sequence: CASSLATAYNEQFF.

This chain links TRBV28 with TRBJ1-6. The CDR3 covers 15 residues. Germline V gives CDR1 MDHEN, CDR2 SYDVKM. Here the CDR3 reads CASRKDGSYNSPLHF.

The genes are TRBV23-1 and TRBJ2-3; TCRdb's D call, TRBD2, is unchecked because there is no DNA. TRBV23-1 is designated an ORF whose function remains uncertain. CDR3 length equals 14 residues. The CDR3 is CASSWRTSTDTQYF.

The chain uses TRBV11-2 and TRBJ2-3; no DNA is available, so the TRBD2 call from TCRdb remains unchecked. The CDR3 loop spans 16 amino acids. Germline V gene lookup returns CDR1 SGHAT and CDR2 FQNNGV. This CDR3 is CASSLRGGSQPDTQYF.

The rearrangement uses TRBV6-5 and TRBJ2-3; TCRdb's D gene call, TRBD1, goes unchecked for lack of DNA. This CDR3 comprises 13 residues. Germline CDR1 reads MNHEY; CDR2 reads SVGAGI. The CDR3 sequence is CASALKGTDTQYF.

This CDR3 is CASRQGLVDEQYF. The genes are TRBV12-3 or TRBV12-4 and TRBJ2-7; TCRdb's D call of TRBD1 is untestable without DNA. The CDR3 is made up of 13 amino acids.

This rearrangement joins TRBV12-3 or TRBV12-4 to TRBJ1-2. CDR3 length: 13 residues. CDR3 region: CASSLVSNYGYTF.

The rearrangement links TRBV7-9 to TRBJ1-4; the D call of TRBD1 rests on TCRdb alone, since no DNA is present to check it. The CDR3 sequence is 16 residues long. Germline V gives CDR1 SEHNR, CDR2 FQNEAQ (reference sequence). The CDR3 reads CASSSSDRGRNEKLFF. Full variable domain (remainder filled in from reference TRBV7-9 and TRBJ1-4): DTGVSQNPRHKITKRGQNVTFRCDPISEHNRLYWYRQTLGQGPEFLTYFQNEAQLEKSRLLSDRFSAERPKGSFSTLEIQRTEQGDSAMYLCASSSSDRGRNEKLFFGSGTQLSVL.

The CDR3: CASSLGIIGELFF. The chain employs TRBV11-2 and TRBJ2-2. CDR1 is SGHAT and CDR2 is FQNNGV in the germline V gene. The CDR3 covers 13 residues. Based on the CDR3 plus reference TRBV11-2 and TRBJ2-2, the full variable domain is EAGVAQSPRYKIIEKRQSVAFWCNPISGHATLYWYQQILGQGPKLLIQFQNNGVVDDSQLPKDRFSAERLKGVDSTLKIQPAKLEDSAVYLCASSLGIIGELFFGEGSRLTVL.

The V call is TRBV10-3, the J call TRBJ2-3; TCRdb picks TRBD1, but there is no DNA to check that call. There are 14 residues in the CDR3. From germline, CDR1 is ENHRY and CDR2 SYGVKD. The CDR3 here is CAISLTGNTDTQYF.

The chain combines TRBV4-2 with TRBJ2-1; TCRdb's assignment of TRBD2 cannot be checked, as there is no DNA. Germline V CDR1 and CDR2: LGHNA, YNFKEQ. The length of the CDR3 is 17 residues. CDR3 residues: CASSQGGLSGSGNEQFF.

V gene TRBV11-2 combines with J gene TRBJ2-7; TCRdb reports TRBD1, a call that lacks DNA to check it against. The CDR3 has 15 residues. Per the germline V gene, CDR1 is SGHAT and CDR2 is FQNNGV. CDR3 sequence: CASSQGTGVSYEQYF.

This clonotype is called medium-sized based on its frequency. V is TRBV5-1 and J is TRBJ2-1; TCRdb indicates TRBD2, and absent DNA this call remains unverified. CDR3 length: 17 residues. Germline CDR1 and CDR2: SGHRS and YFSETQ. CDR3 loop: CASSSNLLAGSYNEQFF.

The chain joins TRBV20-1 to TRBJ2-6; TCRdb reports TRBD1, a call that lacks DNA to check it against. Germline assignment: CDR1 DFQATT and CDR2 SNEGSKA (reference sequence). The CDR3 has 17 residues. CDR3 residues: CSAGRDRVAAGANVLTF.

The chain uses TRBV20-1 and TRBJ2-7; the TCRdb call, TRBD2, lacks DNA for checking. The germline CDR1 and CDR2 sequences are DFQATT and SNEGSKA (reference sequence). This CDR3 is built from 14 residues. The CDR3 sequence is CSARLGNSGDEQYF.

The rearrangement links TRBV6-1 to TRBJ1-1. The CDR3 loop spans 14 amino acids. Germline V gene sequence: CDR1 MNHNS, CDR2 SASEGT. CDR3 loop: CASSGGVRNTEAFF.

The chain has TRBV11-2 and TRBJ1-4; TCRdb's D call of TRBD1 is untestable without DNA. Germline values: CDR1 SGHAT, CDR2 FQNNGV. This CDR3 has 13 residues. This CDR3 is CASRGTGGEKLFF.

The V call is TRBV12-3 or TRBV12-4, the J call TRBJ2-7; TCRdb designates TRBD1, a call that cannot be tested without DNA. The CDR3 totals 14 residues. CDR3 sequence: CASSTADRPYEQYF.

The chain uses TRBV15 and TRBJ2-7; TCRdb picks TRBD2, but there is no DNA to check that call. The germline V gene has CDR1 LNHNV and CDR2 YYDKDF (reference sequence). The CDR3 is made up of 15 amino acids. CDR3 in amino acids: CATSRELAGGYEQYF.

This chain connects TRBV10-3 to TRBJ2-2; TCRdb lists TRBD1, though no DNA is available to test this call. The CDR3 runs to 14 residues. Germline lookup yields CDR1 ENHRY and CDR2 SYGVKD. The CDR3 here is CAATGTTYTGELFF.

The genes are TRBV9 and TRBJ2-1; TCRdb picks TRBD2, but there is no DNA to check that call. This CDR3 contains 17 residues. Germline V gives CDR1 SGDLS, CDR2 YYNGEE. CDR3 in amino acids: CASSALAGGLVRHEQFF.

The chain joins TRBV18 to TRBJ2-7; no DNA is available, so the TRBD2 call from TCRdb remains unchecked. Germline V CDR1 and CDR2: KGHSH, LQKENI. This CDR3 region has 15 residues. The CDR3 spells CASSPPGEGRYEQYF.